The entry that follows covers one T cell receptor beta chain sequence. Antigen specificity is unknown. This sample was taken from a study of T cell responses to AZD1222 COVID-19 vaccine. Findings and limits, study-wide: The peak T cell response came first, and repertoires were sampled only after it. Baseline testing showed seropositivity in only a handful of AZD1222 recipients.

Clones were read by immunoSEQ multiplex PCR, and TCRdb kept only the in-frame ones, dropping some. The sample shows about 68,000 clones, about 90% of them seen only once. This specimen was peripheral blood, taken on day 0 of AZD1222 vaccination. This TCR came from an adult in good health.

The CDR3 here is CATSPDSLNQPQHF. DNA for the CDR3: TGCGCCACCTCGCCGGACAGCCTAAATCAGCCCCAGCATTTT. The V call is TRBV10-2, the J call TRBJ1-5; D might be TRBD1 (6 bases). Trimming shortened V by 10 bases and J by 4 bases, and 17 bases separated the two germline ends. The CDR3 has 14 residues. Germline V CDR1 and CDR2: WSHSY, SAAADI.